The source of this T cell receptor beta chain is a study of shared clonotypes between healthy human individuals. V was shortened by 5 bases and J by 2 bases, with 13 bases between the two germline ends. CDR1 and CDR2 from the germline V gene are MRHNA and SNTAGT. The CDR3 has 15 amino acids. The protocol was immunoSEQ multiplex PCR, while the TCRdb copy is restricted to in-frame clones and leaves out a portion. Counted here are about 480,000 clones, about 80% occurring once; the ten biggest clones make up approximately 13%. Sample: PBMCs. The V gene is TRBV6-4, the J gene TRBJ2-1; D is perhaps TRBD2 (6 bases). This sequence originates from a woman between 40 and 50 years old in good health. Some clones in this sample may be carry-over from other donors' samples. The CDR3 DNA reads as TGTGCCAGCAGTATAGCGGAGGGGACCTACAATGAGCAGTTCTTC. Residues: CASSIAEGTYNEQFF.